The rows below give T cell receptor beta chains drawn from one sample of a study of molecular identifiers for immune sequencing clone quantification. Each CDR3 protein is one row after TCRdb ran MiXCR on the PCR reads. The table lists 45,000 to 55,000 distinct CDR3 sequences, about a third of them singletons, with about 3.8% in the top ten. Sequenced input: naive CD8+ T cells from blood, with Jurkat cell RNA spiked in. Receptors originate from a human donor in good health. Some libraries in this study had Jurkat cell RNA spiked in. Both conserved end residues are trimmed from each CDR3. The order of the fields is clone size, V gene, CDR3 protein. Expanded clones are given a class, and other clones once, few, many or no size at all.

. | TRBV7-8 | ASSSPRGLNTGELF
few | TRBV5-3 | ASSLDGRSYNEQF
. | TRBV11-1 | ASSTGTSQF
. | TRBV7-9 | ASSSPGTGPYEQY
many | TRBV2 | ASSNLYEQY
. | TRBV28 | ASSFFQETYEQY
few | TRBV9 | ASSSTGGLGGYT
. | TRBV28 | ASSFLPGQSYNEQI
. | TRBV11-2 | ASSPLGRTVPSSYEQY
. | TRBV6-5 | ASSYVASGSDEQF
. | TRBV14 | ASSQETRTPANNEQF
few | TRBV6-6 | ASRGGDTQY
many | TRBV19 | ASSPTSGRGSDTQY
many | TRBV7-8 | ASSSPGLAGGVDTQY
. | TRBV20-1 | SARTRDFKSTYEQY
many | TRBV20-1 | SATTPSMMNTEAF
. | TRBV27 | ASSTRGSGNTIY
many | TRBV28 | ASNNPGLAKNIQY
. | TRBV10-3 | ATFLAETDTLY
many | TRBV7-9 | ASSRRIGPGDSGANVLT
many | TRBV7-9 | ASSLGGLAGVPDTQY
medium-sized | TRBV29-1 | SVEDGPEAF
many | TRBV4-1 | ASSQLTGGGNQPQH
. | TRBV13 | ASSRSGLSSYEQY
. | TRBV20-1 | SARVSGSVATGPSDTQY
. | TRBV6-2/TRBV6-3 | ASSYSPEEIRDTQY
. | TRBV6-5 | ASSYGADRGFWGLQY
. | TRBV7-6 | ASSDPGTGGYEQY
many | TRBV14 | ASSQHLNSPLH
few | TRBV27 | ASSFFGINTGELF
few | TRBV7-6 | ASRKDSQLKTQY